These 8 T cell receptor beta chains were all obtained from the same sample, sequenced in a study of blood T cell repertoires in COVID-19. TCRdb's copy holds only in-frame clones and misses some; the assay was immunoSEQ multiplex PCR. This repertoire shows roughly 180,000 clones, 84% found once; its top ten account for around 7%. Sequenced sample: peripheral blood. Receptors were obtained from a human donor in a cohort sampled during active COVID-19.

The chain employs TRBV4-1 and TRBJ2-1; the match to TRBD1 covers 11 bases. This CDR3 spans 16 amino acids. The ends lost 3 bases at V and 9 bases at J; junction bases unmatched: 10. The germline gives CDR1 MGHRA, CDR2 YSYEKL. In DNA, the CDR3 is TGCGCCAGCAGCCAGCCCGGGACAGGGGGTCTCGGTGAGCAGTTCTTC. This gives the protein CASSQPGTGGLGEQFF.

The chain combines TRBV9 with TRBJ2-2, with D unresolved. This CDR3 has 13 amino acids. V was pared by 0 bases and J by 5 bases, with 5 bases between. The germline gives CDR1 SGDLS, CDR2 YYNGEE. For the CDR3, the DNA is TGTGCCAGCAGCGTAGCGACAACCGGGGAGCTGTTTTTT. Its translation: CASSVATTGELFF.

The gene calls are TRBV5-8 and TRBJ2-1; D uncertain. V dropped 2 bases and J dropped 3 bases, with 15 bases sitting between them. Germline V gene lookup returns CDR1 SGHTS and CDR2 YDEGEE. This CDR3 is 16 amino acids long. The CDR3 DNA reads as TGTGCCAGCAGCTTCGGCGGCCCTTCTTACTACAATGAGCAGTTCTTC. This sequence encodes CASSFGGPSYYNEQFF.

The chain recombines TRBV5-4 with TRBJ2-3; TRBD2 matches at 9 bases. The CDR3 sequence is 14 residues long. Trimming removed 5 bases from V and 6 bases from J; junction bases left unmatched: 7. Germline V CDR1 and CDR2: SGHNT, YYREEE (reference sequence). The CDR3 reads CASSSERGADTQYF. The CDR3 DNA sequence: TGTGCCAGCAGTTCAGAGCGGGGGGCTGATACGCAGTATTTT.

This clone was seen more than once but under ten times. The chain is built from TRBV2 and TRBJ2-7; possible D gene TRBD1, 6 bases. The ends were cut back, 3 bases at V and 4 bases at J, with 13 bases in the middle. The germline V gene encodes CDR1 SNHLY and CDR2 FYNNEI. This CDR3 spans 14 amino acids. CDR3 region: CASSDGGHYYEQYF. CDR3 nucleotides: TGTGCCAGCAGTGATGGGGGACACTATTACGAGCAGTACTTC.

This chain links TRBV10-3 with TRBJ1-1, with D perhaps matching TRBD1 (5 bases). From germline, CDR1 is ENHRY and CDR2 SYGVKD. V shed 7 bases and J shed 3 bases, with 12 bases lying between them. The CDR3 loop spans 13 amino acids. In DNA form, the CDR3 reads TGTGCCATCACGGTCAGGGAGGACACTGAAGCTTTCTTT. Translation gives CAITVREDTEAFF.

The rearrangement joins TRBV5-1 to TRBJ1-3; possibly TRBD1 for D (5 bases). V was shortened by 5 bases and J by 0 bases, with 9 bases between the two germline ends. The CDR3 extends over 14 amino acids. The V gene's germline CDR1 is SGHRS and CDR2 YFSETQ. As DNA, the CDR3 is TGCGCCAGCAGTACAGGACCCTCTGGAAACACCATATATTTT. Translation gives CASSTGPSGNTIYF.

CDR3 coding DNA: TGTGCCAGCAGCTTAAACGGTCCTATGGACAGGGAGGCTTTCTTT. It specifies CASSLNGPMDREAFF. The chain recombines TRBV7-2 with TRBJ1-1; 8 nucleotides match TRBD1. The CDR3 spans 15 residues. Trimming at V came to 2 bases and at J to 11 bases, leaving 13 bases not matched to a gene. The germline CDR1 and CDR2 sequences are SGHTA and FQGNSA.